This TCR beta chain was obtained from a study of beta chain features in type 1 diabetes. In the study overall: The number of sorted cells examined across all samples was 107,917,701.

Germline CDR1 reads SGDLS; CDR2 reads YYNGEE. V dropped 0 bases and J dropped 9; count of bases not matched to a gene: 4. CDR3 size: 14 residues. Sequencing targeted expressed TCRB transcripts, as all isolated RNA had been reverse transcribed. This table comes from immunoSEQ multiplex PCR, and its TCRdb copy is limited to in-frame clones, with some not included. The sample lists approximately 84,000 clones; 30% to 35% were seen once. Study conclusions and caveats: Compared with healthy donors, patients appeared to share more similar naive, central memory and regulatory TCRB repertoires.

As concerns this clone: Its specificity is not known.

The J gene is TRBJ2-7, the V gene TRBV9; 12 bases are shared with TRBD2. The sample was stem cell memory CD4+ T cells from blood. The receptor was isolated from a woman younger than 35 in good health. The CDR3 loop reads CASSVDLAGGVQYF. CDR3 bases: TGTGCCAGCAGCGTAGATCTAGCGGGAGGGGTGCAGTACTTC. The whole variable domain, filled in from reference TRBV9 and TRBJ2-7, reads DSGVTQTPKHLITATGQRVTLRCSPRSGDLSVYWYQQSLDQGLQFLIQYYNGEERAKGNILERFSAQQFPDLHSELNLSSLELGDSALYFCASSVDLAGGVQYFGPGTRLTVT.